These 25 T cell receptor beta chains originate from one sample sequenced in a study of breast tumors, draining lymph nodes, adjacent tissues. The lymph nodes were axillary draining lymph nodes from breast cancer patients. TCRdb re-called the multiplex PCR reads through MiXCR, storing one row per CDR3 protein. The sample lists approximately 180,000 distinct CDR3 sequences; 33% were seen once. Sequenced material: axillary lymph node tissue. These TCRs come from a female donor with breast cancer. Some clones in this sample may be carry-over from other donors' samples.

This clonotype was counted at least ten times. CDR3 coding DNA: TGTGCCAGCAGCTTGGGTGGGACAGGGGCCTCCGAGCAGTACTTC. Protein product: CASSLGGTGASEQYF. The chain couples TRBV5-8 to TRBJ2-7, with TRBD1 matching 10 bases. The germline gives CDR1 SGHTS, CDR2 YDEGEE. After removal of 0 bases from V and 6 bases from J, the junction contained 6 bases not matched to a gene. This CDR3 is 15 amino acids long.

Ten or more counts support this clonotype. The chain recombines TRBV5-5 with TRBJ2-5, with 8 bases that match TRBD1. Trimming cost V 4 bases and J 2 bases; bases outside gene matches: 7. Germline loops: CDR1 SGHKS, CDR2 YYEKEE (reference sequence). The CDR3 consists of 15 residues. CDR3 region: CASSPGQVVQETQYF. The CDR3 nucleotides are TGTGCCAGCAGCCCGGGACAGGTGGTACAAGAGACCCAGTACTTC.

This chain connects TRBV4-1 to TRBJ2-3, with D perhaps matching TRBD2 (7 bases). V was pared by 2 bases and J by 6 bases, with 21 bases between. CDR3 size: 17 residues. Per the germline V gene, CDR1 is MGHRA and CDR2 is YSYEKL. The CDR3 loop is CASSQIGQGLAADTQYF. The CDR3 DNA follows: TGCGCCAGCAGCCAAATAGGGCAGGGGCTAGCGGCTGATACGCAGTATTTT.

This clonotype was found many times. The chain employs TRBV5-6 and TRBJ2-7; 14 bases agree with TRBD2. The CDR3 has 14 residues. Germline V lookup: CDR1 SGHDT, CDR2 YYEEEE. With 4 bases clipped from V and 7 bases from J, the junction kept 4 bases outside the gene matches. CDR3 DNA sequence: TGTGCCAGCAGCGAGGGACTAGCGGGGGAAGAGCAGTACTTC. Protein: CASSEGLAGEEQYF.

There are many counts of this clonotype. The chain couples TRBV2 to TRBJ2-2; 7 nucleotides match TRBD1. CDR1 is SNHLY, CDR2 FYNNEI, per germline. The V gene end was trimmed by 4 bases and the J gene end by 6 bases; junction bases not matched to a gene: 8. This CDR3 is built from 15 residues. CDR3: CASSGLGGAAGELFF. CDR3 DNA: TGTGCCAGCAGTGGGTTAGGGGGCGCGGCCGGGGAGCTGTTTTTT.

The chain has TRBV5-1 and TRBJ2-1, with 11 bases identical to TRBD1. V shed 3 bases, J shed 7 bases, and the junction held 12 bases outside the gene matches. The CDR3 spans 17 residues. Germline CDR1 and CDR2: SGHRS and YFSETQ. As DNA, the CDR3 is TGCGCCAGCAGCTGGGGGACAGGGGGAGGCCCCGGGAATGAGCAGTTCTTC. This codes for CASSWGTGGGPGNEQFF.

Note on this clonotype: A much bigger clone sits one base away, suggesting this may be a read error. DNA of the CDR3: TGCAGTGCTACCTCCCCAACTAGCGGGGCGCCCTACGAGCAGTACTTC. As protein: CSATSPTSGAPYEQYF. V and J are TRBV20-1 and TRBJ2-7, with TRBD2 identical over 10 bases. The CDR3 length is 16 residues. Germline loops: CDR1 DFQATT, CDR2 SNEGSKA (reference sequence). With V trimmed by 4 bases and J by 2 bases, 11 bases remained unmatched.

In its sample, this clonotype was seen a few times. A much more abundant neighbour one base away suggests this may be a read error. The final CDR3 position lacks the conserved phenylalanine or tryptophan, pointing to a likely read error. The chain carries TRBV19 and TRBJ2-1; 8 bases are a match to TRBD1. V was clipped by 6 bases and J by 0 bases; unmatched bases: 7. From germline, CDR1 is LNHDA and CDR2 SQIVND (reference sequence). The CDR3 consists of 16 residues. CDR3 coding DNA: TGTGCCAGTAGGGCCTACAGGGGGAGCTCCTACAATGAGCAGTTCTCC. Translation: CASRAYRGSSYNEQFS.

In this sample, this clonotype turned up a few times. This sequence may be a read error, since a much larger clone differs from it by one base. The conserved phenylalanine or tryptophan normally closing the CDR3 is absent here, so this likely arose from a read error. The genes are TRBV7-9 and TRBJ2-7; 9 positions agree with TRBD2. There are 14 residues in the CDR3. V lost 5 bases to trimming and J lost 2 bases; unmatched junction nucleotides: 4. Germline V gene lookup returns CDR1 SEHNR and CDR2 FQNEAQ (reference sequence). CDR3 nucleotides: TGTGCCAGCAGCGGACTAGCGTACCCCTACGAGCAGTACCTC. Its protein product is CASSGLAYPYEQYL.

This clonotype showed up many times. The V call is TRBV7-2, the J call TRBJ2-7; D unclear. The CDR3 totals 13 residues. V gave up 5 bases and J gave up 3 bases, with 11 bases separating them. Germline values: CDR1 SGHTA, CDR2 FQGNSA. The CDR3: CASSTGRYYEQYF. CDR3 bases: TGTGCCAGCAGCACCGGACGCTACTACGAGCAGTACTTC.

This clonotype was recorded a few times. This rearrangement joins TRBV30 to TRBJ1-1; no clear D. The V end lost 3 bases, the J end lost 7 bases, and 15 bases lay between the germline ends. CDR3 size: 13 residues. Germline CDR1 GTSNPN, CDR2 SVGIG (reference sequence). CDR3 coding DNA: TGTGCCTGGAGCACTAGGAGTGGAGGTGAAGCTTTCTTT. This sequence encodes CAWSTRSGGEAFF.

Only a few counts were recorded for this clonotype. CDR3 nucleotide sequence: TGCAGTGCCCCGGCACAGGGGGCGATCGCCCATGAGCAGTTCTTC. This encodes CSAPAQGAIAHEQFF. The chain recombines TRBV20-1 with TRBJ2-1, with TRBD1 identical over 9 bases. Germline V gene sequence: CDR1 DFQATT, CDR2 SNEGSKA (reference sequence). Germline trimming cut 6 bases from V and 8 bases from J; bases unmatched to any gene: 14. This CDR3 is built from 15 residues.

This clonotype appeared many times. J is TRBJ2-7 and V is TRBV6-2 or TRBV6-3; the D call may be TRBD1 or TRBD2 (5 bases each). Trimming cost V 6 bases and J 5 bases, with 23 bases left between them. Per germline, CDR1 MNHEY and CDR2 SVGEGT. The CDR3 has 16 amino acids. The CDR3 DNA sequence: TGTGCCAGCAGATTTACCGGGACCCACCGCCTCCACGAGCAGTACTTC. This sequence encodes CASRFTGTHRLHEQYF.

This clonotype has at least ten counts. This chain links TRBV11-3 with TRBJ2-1; D may be TRBD1 (5 bases). The V end lost 5 bases, the J end lost 0 bases, and 11 bases lay between the germline ends. The CDR3 covers 15 residues. Germline assignment: CDR1 SGHNT and CDR2 YENEEA. The CDR3 coding sequence is TGTGCCAGCAGCACCCACAGGAGCTCCTACAATGAGCAGTTCTTC. Residues: CASSTHRSSYNEQFF. The variable domain in full, completed from reference TRBV11-3 and TRBJ2-1, reads EAGVVQSPRYKIIEKKQPVAFWCNPISGHNTLYWYLQNLGQGPELLIRYENEEAVDDSQLPKDRFSAERLKGVDSTLKIQPAELGDSAVYLCASSTHRSSYNEQFFGPGTRLTVL.

The rearrangement uses TRBV6-2 or TRBV6-3 and TRBJ2-7; 7 nucleotides match TRBD1. CDR1 is MNHEY and CDR2 is SVGEGT in the germline V gene. This CDR3 contains 15 residues. V gave up 6 bases and J gave up 0 bases; unmatched junction bases: 8. The CDR3 loop reads CASRPTGTGSYEQYF. As DNA, the CDR3 is TGTGCCAGCAGGCCGACAGGGACCGGCTCCTACGAGCAGTACTTC.

This clonotype was detected many times. This chain uses TRBV18 with TRBJ2-5; 9 nucleotides match TRBD1. The ends lost 1 base at V and 5 bases at J; junction bases unmatched: 5. The CDR3 has 15 residues. Looked up from germline, CDR1 is KGHSH and CDR2 is LQKENI. Here the CDR3 DNA reads TGTGCCAGCTCACCACAAGGGACAGGGATTGAGACCCAGTACTTC. This gives the protein CASSPQGTGIETQYF.

To note about this clonotype: No conserved phenylalanine or tryptophan is present at the end of the CDR3, so a read error is the likely explanation. It is unclear where the CDR3 begins or ends on the DNA, so no DNA is shown, and the CDR3 is as TCRdb lists it. The CDR3 loop is CASSLVTGGQETQDS. The V gene is TRBV7-9, the J gene TRBJ2-5; the table's D call, TRBD2, was not checked against the DNA. Termini included, the CDR3 measures 15 amino acids. Germline CDR1 SEHNR, CDR2 FQNEAQ (reference sequence).

This clonotype was detected a few times. A much larger clone differs by one base, so this may be a read error. V and J are TRBV5-1 and TRBJ2-2, with 10 bases fitting TRBD1. Germline CDR1 is SGHRS and CDR2 is YFSETQ. The CDR3 runs to 16 residues. The CDR3 region is CASSWRQGANAGELFF. In DNA form, the CDR3 reads TGCGCCAGCAGCTGGAGACAGGGGGCGAACGCCGGGGAGCTGTTTTTT.

The CDR3 DNA reads as TGCAGTTGGTACTATGGCTACACCTTC. Translated, it gives CSWYYGYTF. The V call is TRBV20-1, the J call TRBJ1-2; D is undetermined. CDR1 and CDR2 from the germline V gene are DFQATT and SNEGSKA (reference sequence). V was cut by 8 bases and J by 3 bases, with 4 bases left in between. The CDR3 runs 9 residues.

A few counts support this clonotype. The chain employs TRBV28 and TRBJ2-7; perhaps TRBD1 as D (6 bases). V was cut by 6 bases and J by 2 bases, with 11 bases left in between. The CDR3 contains 13 residues. The V gene's germline CDR1 is MDHEN and CDR2 SYDVKM. The CDR3 DNA reads TGTGCCAGCAGGATACAGGGCCCCTACGAGCAGTACTTC. Translated: CASRIQGPYEQYF.

For this clonotype: Being one base from a much bigger clone, this may be a read error. The chain links TRBV7-6 to TRBJ2-5, with a tentative D call TRBD1 (6 bases). Germline CDR1 and CDR2: SGHVS and FNYEAQ. The CDR3 runs to 19 residues. V lost 0 bases and J 6 bases, leaving 26 bases between the germline ends. This CDR3 reads CASSLATPLNTGSRKTQYF. The CDR3 DNA reads TGTGCCAGCAGCTTAGCGACCCCACTAAATACAGGGAGCCGGAAGACCCAGTACTTC. The full variable domain, completed using reference TRBV7-6 and TRBJ2-5, is GAGVSQSPRYKVTKRGQDVALRCDPISGHVSLYWYRQALGQGPEFLTYFNYEAQQDKSGLPNDRFSAERPEGSISTLTIQRTEQRDSAMYRCASSLATPLNTGSRKTQYFGPGTRLLVL.

This clonotype was observed many times. This sequence joins TRBV20-1 and TRBJ1-2; weak D call: TRBD1 (5 bases). The CDR3 is 14 amino acids. CDR1 and CDR2 from the germline V gene are DFQATT and SNEGSKA (reference sequence). Trimming removed 4 bases from V and 7 bases from J, with 19 bases in between. The DNA for the CDR3 is TGCAGTGCTAAGACAGTGACCCATGGCCGTGGCTACACCTTC. It translates to CSAKTVTHGRGYTF.

This clonotype was found many times. The chain joins TRBV20-1 to TRBJ1-2; D is uncertain. V was cut by 3 bases and J by 8 bases, with 13 bases left in between. This CDR3 has 12 residues. Germline V gives CDR1 DFQATT, CDR2 SNEGSKA (reference sequence). The CDR3 nucleotides are TGCAGTGCTAGGAACTTAAATGCAGGCTACACCTTC. This translates into CSARNLNAGYTF.

In its sample, this clonotype was seen many times. The CDR3 spells CASSSLIHDKQYF. As DNA, the CDR3 is TGTGCCAGCAGCTCCTTGATCCACGACAAGCAGTACTTC. The chain uses TRBV11-2 and TRBJ2-7; D remains unclear. CDR3 length equals 13 residues. Germline V gene data show CDR1 as SGHAT and CDR2 as FQNNGV. Deletions cut 4 bases from V and 8 bases from J, with 15 bases between.

This clonotype was detected ten times or more. The chain links TRBV7-9 to TRBJ2-5; 12 bases fit TRBD2. This CDR3 is built from 15 residues. V was pared by 5 bases and J by 6 bases, with 7 bases of the junction left unmatched. Germline V lookup: CDR1 SEHNR, CDR2 FQNEAQ (reference sequence). For the CDR3, the DNA is TGTGCCAGCAGCCCGGAACTAGCGGGGGGCCAGACCCAGTACTTC. This sequence encodes CASSPELAGGQTQYF. Full variable domain (outside the CDR3, taken from reference TRBV7-9 and TRBJ2-5): DTGVSQNPRHKITKRGQNVTFRCDPISEHNRLYWYRQTLGQGPEFLTYFQNEAQLEKSRLLSDRFSAERPKGSFSTLEIQRTEQGDSAMYLCASSPELAGGQTQYFGPGTRLLVL.